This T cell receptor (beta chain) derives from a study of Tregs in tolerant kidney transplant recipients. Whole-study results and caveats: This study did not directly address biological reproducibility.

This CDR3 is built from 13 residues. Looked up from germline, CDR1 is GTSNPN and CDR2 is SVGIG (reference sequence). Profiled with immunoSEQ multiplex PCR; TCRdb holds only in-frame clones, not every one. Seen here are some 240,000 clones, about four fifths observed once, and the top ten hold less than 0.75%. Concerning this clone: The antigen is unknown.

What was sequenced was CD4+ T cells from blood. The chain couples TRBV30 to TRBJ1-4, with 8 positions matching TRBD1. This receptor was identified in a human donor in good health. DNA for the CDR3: TGTGCTTGCGAGGGGACAGGACGAGAAAAACTGTTTTTT. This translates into CACEGTGREKLFF. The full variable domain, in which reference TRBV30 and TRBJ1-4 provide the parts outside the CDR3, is SQTIHQWPATLVQPVGSPLSLECTVEGTSNPNLYWYRQAAGRGLQLLFYSVGIGQISSEVPQNLSASRPQDRQFILSSKKLLLSDSGFYLCACEGTGREKLFFGSGTQLSVL.